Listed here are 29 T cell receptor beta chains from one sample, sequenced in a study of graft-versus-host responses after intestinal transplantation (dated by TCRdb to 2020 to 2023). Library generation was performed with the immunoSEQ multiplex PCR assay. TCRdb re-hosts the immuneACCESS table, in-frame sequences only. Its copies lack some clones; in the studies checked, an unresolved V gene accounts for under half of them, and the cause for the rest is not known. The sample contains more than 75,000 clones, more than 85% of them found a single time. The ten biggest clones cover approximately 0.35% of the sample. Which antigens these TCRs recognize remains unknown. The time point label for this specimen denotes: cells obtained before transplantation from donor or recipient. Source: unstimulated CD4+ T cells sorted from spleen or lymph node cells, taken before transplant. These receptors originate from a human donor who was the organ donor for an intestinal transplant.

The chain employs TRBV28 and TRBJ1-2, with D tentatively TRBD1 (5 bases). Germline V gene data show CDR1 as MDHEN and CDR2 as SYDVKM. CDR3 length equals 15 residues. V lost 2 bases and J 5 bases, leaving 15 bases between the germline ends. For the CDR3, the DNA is TGTGCCAGCAGTTTACTGGGCAGGGTGACGTATGGCTACACCTTC. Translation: CASSLLGRVTYGYTF.

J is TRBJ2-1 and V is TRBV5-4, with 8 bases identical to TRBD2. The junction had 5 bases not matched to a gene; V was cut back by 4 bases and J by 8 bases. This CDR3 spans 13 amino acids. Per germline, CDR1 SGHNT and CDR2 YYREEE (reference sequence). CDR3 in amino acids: CASSAGLVDEQFF. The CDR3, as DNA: TGTGCCAGCAGCGCGGGACTAGTGGATGAGCAGTTCTTC. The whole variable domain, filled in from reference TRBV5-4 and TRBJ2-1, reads ETGVTQSPTHLIKTRGQQVTLRCSSQSGHNTVSWYQQALGQGPQFIFQYYREEENGRGNFPPRFSGLQFPNYSSELNVNALELDDSALYLCASSAGLVDEQFFGPGTRLTVL.

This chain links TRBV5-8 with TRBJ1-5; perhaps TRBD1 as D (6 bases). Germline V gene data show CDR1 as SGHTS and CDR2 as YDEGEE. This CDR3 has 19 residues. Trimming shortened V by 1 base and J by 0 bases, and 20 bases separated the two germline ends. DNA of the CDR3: TGTGCCAGCAGCTTGAAGGAGACCGGGACACCGTATAGCAATCAGCCCCAGCATTTT. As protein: CASSLKETGTPYSNQPQHF.

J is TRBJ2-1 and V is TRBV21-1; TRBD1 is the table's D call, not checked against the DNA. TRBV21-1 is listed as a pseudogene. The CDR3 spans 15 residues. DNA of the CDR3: TGTGCCAGCAGCACCGACAGGGCGCCCCTCAATGAGCAGTTCTTC. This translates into CASSTDRAPLNEQFF.

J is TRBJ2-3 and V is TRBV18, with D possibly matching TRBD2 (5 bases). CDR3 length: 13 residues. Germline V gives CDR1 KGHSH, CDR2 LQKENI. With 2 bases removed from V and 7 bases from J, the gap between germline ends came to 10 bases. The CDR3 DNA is TGTGCCAGCTCACCAGGTAGCGAACATACGCAGTATTTT. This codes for CASSPGSEHTQYF.

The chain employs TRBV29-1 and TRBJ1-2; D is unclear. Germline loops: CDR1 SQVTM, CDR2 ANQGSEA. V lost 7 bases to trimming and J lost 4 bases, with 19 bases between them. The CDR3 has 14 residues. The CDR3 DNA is TGCAGCGCCTGGGCAGGATACCCCATCTATGGCTACACCTTC. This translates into CSAWAGYPIYGYTF.

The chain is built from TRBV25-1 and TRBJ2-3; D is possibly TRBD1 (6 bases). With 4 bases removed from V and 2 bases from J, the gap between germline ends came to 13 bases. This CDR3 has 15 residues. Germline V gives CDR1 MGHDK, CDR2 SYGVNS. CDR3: CASSVRSGDTDTQYF. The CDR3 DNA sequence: TGTGCCAGCAGTGTTAGGTCAGGGGACACAGATACGCAGTATTTT.

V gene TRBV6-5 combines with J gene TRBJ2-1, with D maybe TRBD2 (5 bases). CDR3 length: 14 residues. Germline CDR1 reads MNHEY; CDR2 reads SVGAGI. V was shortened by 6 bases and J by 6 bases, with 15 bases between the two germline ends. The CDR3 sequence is CASSRRLDSNEQFF. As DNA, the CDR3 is TGTGCCAGCAGCCGTCGACTGGACTCCAATGAGCAGTTCTTC.

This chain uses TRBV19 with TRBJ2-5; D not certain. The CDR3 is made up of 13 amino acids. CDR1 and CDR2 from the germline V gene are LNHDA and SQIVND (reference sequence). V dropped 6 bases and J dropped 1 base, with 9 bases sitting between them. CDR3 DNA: TGTGCCAGTAGCAACAGTTTCCAAGAGACCCAGTACTTC. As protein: CASSNSFQETQYF.

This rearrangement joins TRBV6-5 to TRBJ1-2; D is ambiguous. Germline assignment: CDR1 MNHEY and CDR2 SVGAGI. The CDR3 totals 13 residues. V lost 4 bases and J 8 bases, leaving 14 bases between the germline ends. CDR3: CASSSSRGTGYTF. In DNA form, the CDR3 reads TGTGCCAGCAGTTCGTCCCGCGGCACGGGCTACACCTTC.

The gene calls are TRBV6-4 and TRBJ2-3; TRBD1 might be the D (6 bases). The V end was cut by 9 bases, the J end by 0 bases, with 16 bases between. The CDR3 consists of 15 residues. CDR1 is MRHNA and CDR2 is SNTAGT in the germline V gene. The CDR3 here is CARKMNRVSTDTQYF. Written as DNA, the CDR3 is TGTGCCAGGAAAATGAACAGGGTCAGCACAGATACGCAGTATTTT.

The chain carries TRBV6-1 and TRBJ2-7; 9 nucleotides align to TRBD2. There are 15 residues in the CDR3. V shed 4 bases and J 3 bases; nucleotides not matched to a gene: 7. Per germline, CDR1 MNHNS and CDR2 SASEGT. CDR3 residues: CASSAVAGVRYEQYF. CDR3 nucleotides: TGTGCCAGCAGTGCGGTAGCGGGGGTACGCTACGAGCAGTACTTC.

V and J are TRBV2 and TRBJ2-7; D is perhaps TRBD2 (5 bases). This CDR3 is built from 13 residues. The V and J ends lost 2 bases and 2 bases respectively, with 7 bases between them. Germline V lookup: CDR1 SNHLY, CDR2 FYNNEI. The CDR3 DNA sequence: TGTGCCAGCAGTGAAAAGGAGGCCTACGAGCAGTACTTC. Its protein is CASSEKEAYEQYF.

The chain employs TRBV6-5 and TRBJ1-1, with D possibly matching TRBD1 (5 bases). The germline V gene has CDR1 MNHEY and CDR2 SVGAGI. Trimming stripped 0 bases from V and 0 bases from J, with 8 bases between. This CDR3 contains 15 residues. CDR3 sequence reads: CASSYSGQVNTEAFF. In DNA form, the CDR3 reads TGTGCCAGCAGTTACTCGGGGCAGGTGAACACTGAAGCTTTCTTT.

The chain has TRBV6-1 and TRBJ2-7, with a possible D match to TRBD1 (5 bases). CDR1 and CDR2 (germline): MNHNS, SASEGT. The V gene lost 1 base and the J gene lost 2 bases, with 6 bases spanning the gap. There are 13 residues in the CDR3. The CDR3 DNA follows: TGTGCCAGCAGTGAAGGGACAACCTACGAGCAGTACTTC. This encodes CASSEGTTYEQYF.

CDR3 protein: CASGPGQGPSSSYNEQFF. The CDR3 nucleotides read TGTGCTAGTGGCCCGGGACAGGGGCCCTCGAGCTCCTACAATGAGCAGTTCTTC. This chain links TRBV12-5 with TRBJ2-1; 10 nucleotides agree with TRBD1. This CDR3 region has 18 residues. V was pared by 6 bases and J by 0 bases, with 11 bases of the junction left unmatched. CDR1 LGHNT and CDR2 FRNRAP come from the germline V gene.

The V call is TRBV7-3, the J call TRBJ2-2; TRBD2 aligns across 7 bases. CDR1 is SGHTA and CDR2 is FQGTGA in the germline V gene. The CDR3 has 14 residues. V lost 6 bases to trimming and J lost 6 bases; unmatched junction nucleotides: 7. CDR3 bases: TGTGCCAGCAGAGGGCTAGCGGAAGCCGGGGAGCTGTTTTTT. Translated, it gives CASRGLAEAGELFF. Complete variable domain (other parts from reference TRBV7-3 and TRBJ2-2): GAGVSQTPSNKVTEKGKYVELRCDPISGHTALYWYRQSLGQGPEFLIYFQGTGAADDSGLPNDRFFAVRPEGSVSTLKIQRTERGDSAVYLCASRGLAEAGELFFGEGSRLTVL.

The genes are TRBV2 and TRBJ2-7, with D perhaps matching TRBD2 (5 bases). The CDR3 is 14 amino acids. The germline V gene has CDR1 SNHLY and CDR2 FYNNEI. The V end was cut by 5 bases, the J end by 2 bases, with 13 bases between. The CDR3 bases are TGTGCCAGCAGTTATCAGCGGCCACCCTACGAGCAGTACTTC. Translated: CASSYQRPPYEQYF.

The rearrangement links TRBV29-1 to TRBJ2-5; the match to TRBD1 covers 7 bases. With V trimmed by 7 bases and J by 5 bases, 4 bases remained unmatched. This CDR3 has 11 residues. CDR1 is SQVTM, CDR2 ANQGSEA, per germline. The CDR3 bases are TGCAGCGCCGGCAGGGGGGAGACCCAGTACTTC. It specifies CSAGRGETQYF.

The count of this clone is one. For the CDR3, the DNA is TGTGCCAGCAGTTTAATGGGGGGGACTAGAGAGACCCAGTACTTC. Translating gives CASSLMGGTRETQYF. The V and J genes are TRBV27 and TRBJ2-5; 8 bases map to TRBD2. The CDR3 consists of 15 residues. The V gene end was trimmed by 2 bases and the J gene end by 4 bases; junction bases not matched to a gene: 6. Germline assignment: CDR1 MNHEY and CDR2 SMNVEV (reference sequence).

This CDR3 reads CASFPQAATIQETQYF. CDR3 in DNA: TGTGCCAGCTTCCCTCAGGCAGCCACGATCCAAGAGACCCAGTACTTC. V is TRBV18 and J is TRBJ2-5; D uncertain. Between the trimmed V and J ends, which lost 7 bases and 1 base, there was a span of 19 bases. The V gene's germline CDR1 is KGHSH and CDR2 LQKENI. The CDR3 runs 16 residues. Based on the CDR3 plus reference TRBV18 and TRBJ2-5, the full variable domain is NAGVMQNPRHLVRRRGQEARLRCSPMKGHSHVYWYRQLPEEGLKFMVYLQKENIIDESGMPKERFSAEFPKEGPSILRIQQVVRGDSAAYFCASFPQAATIQETQYFGPGTRLLVL.

The CDR3 DNA is TGTGCCAGCAGTTACTCAGGGGCTGATGAAAAACTGTTTTTT. Translating gives CASSYSGADEKLFF. The V gene is TRBV6-6, the J gene TRBJ1-4; D may be TRBD1 (5 bases). V was pared by 0 bases and J by 6 bases, with 8 bases between. The V gene's germline CDR1 is MNHNY and CDR2 SVGAGI (reference sequence). The CDR3 spans 14 residues.

The CDR3: CASSELRDYGYTF. Here the CDR3 DNA reads TGTGCCAGCAGTGAGCTCAGGGACTATGGCTACACCTTC. This chain links TRBV2 with TRBJ1-2; D may be TRBD1 (5 bases). In germline, CDR1 is SNHLY, CDR2 FYNNEI. The CDR3 totals 13 residues. Trimming took off 3 bases at V and 3 bases at J, with 8 bases between the two ends.

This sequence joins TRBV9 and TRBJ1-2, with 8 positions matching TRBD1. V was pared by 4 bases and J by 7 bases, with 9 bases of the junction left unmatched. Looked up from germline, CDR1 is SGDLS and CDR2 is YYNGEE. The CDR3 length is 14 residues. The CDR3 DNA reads TGTGCCAGCAGCCCCCGACAGGGGTGGGCTGGCTACACCTTC. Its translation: CASSPRQGWAGYTF. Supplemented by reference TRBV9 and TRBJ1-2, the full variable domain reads DSGVTQTPKHLITATGQRVTLRCSPRSGDLSVYWYQQSLDQGLQFLIQYYNGEERAKGNILERFSAQQFPDLHSELNLSSLELGDSALYFCASSPRQGWAGYTFGSGTRLTVV.

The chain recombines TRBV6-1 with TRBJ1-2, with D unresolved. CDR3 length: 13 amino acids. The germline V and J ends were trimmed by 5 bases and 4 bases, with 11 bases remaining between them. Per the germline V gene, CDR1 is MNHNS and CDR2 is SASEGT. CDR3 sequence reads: CASSSLVAYGYTF. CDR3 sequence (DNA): TGTGCCAGCAGTTCACTAGTGGCCTATGGCTACACCTTC.

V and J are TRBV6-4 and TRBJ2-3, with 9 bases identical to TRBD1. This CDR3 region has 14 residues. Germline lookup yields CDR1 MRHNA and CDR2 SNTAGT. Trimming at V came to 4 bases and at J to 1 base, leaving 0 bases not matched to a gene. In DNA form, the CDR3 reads TGTGCCAGCAGTGGGACAGGGGGCACAGATACGCAGTATTTT. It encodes CASSGTGGTDTQYF.

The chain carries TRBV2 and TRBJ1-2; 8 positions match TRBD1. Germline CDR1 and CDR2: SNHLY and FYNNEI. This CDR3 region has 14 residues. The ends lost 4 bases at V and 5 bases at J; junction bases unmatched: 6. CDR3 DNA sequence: TGTGCCAGCAGTGGGAGGACAGGGCCTTATGGCTACACCTTC. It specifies CASSGRTGPYGYTF.

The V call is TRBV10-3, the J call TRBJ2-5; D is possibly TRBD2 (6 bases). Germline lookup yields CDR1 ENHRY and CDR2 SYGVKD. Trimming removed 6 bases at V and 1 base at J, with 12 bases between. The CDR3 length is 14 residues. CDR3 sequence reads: CAISPGAPQETQYF. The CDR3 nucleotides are TGTGCCATCAGCCCGGGAGCACCCCAAGAGACCCAGTACTTC.

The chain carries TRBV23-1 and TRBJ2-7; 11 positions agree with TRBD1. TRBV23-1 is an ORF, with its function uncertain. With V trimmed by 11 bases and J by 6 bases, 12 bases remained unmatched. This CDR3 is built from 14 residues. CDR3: CARLHPGTGGEQYF. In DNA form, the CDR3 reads TGCGCCCGCCTTCATCCCGGGACAGGGGGCGAGCAGTACTTC.